In this sample, the clone carrying this TCR beta chain turned up many times. The antigen remains undetermined. The ends lost 3 bases at V and 2 bases at J; junction bases unmatched: 7. This CDR3 comprises 16 residues. Germline V lookup: CDR1 MGHRA, CDR2 YSYEKL. The sample comes from a study of T cells in Graves' hyperthyroidism and ophthalmopathy. Regarding the study as a whole: Ophthalmopathy stood apart from stable hyperthyroidism in a 13 V-J model.

Amplification targeted TCR beta CDR3 regions from RNA transcripts. HTBI primers drove first-round RT-PCR of the TCR CDR3. One entry per CDR3 protein results from TCRdb running MiXCR on the multiplex PCR reads. This table holds 400,000 to 550,000 distinct CDR3 sequences, over 13% found once. This TCR was sampled from a woman younger than 30 with Graves' hyperthyroidism. Sequenced input: blood. The chain combines TRBV4-1 with TRBJ2-5; 9 nucleotides agree with TRBD1. The CDR3 protein is CASSHNRGPRQETQYF. In DNA form, the CDR3 reads TGCGCCAGCAGCCATAACAGGGGGCCTCGGCAAGAGACCCAGTACTTC.